Given below is one TCR beta chain in context. Germline lookup yields CDR1 MGHRA and CDR2 YSYEKL. The V gene end was trimmed by 5 bases and the J gene end by 6 bases; junction bases not matched to a gene: 7. The CDR3 length is 14 residues. Clones were sequenced by immunoSEQ multiplex PCR, and TCRdb holds only the in-frame ones, with some missing. The data show around 57,000 clones, 75% to 90% seen once. The sample belongs to a study of blood T cell repertoires in COVID-19. The rearrangement links TRBV4-1 to TRBJ2-1; TRBD2 aligns across 7 bases. Sequencing was done on a sample of peripheral blood. The sequence was obtained from a human donor in a cohort sampled during active COVID-19. The CDR3 DNA is TGCGCCAGCAGCTTCGGGACTACAAGCAATGAGCAGTTCTTC. Residues: CASSFGTTSNEQFF.